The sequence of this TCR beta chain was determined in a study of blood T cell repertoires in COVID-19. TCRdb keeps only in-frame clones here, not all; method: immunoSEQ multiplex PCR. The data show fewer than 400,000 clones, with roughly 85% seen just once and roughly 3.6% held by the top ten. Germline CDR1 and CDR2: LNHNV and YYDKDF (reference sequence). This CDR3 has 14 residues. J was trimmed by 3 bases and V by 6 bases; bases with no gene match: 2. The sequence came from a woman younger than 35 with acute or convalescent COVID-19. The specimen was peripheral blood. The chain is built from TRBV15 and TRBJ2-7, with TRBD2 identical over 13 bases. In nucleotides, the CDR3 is TGTGCCACCAGACTAGCGGGAGGGGACTACGAGCAGTACTTC. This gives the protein CATRLAGGDYEQYF.